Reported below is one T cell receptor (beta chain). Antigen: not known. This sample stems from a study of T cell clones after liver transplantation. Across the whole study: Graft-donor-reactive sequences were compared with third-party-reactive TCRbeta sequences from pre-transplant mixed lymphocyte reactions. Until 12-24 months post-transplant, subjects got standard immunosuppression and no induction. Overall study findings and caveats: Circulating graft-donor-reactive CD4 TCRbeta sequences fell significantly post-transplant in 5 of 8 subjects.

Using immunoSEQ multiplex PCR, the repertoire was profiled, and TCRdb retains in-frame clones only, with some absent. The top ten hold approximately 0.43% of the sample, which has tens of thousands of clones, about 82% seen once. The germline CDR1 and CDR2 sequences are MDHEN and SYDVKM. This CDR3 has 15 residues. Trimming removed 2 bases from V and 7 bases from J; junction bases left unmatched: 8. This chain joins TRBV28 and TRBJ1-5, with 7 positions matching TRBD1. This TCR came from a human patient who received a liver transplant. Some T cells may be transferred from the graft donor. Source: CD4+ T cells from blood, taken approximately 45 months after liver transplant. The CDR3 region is CASSLPDRERQPQHF. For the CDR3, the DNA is TGTGCCAGCAGTTTACCAGACAGGGAGCGGCAGCCCCAGCATTTT.